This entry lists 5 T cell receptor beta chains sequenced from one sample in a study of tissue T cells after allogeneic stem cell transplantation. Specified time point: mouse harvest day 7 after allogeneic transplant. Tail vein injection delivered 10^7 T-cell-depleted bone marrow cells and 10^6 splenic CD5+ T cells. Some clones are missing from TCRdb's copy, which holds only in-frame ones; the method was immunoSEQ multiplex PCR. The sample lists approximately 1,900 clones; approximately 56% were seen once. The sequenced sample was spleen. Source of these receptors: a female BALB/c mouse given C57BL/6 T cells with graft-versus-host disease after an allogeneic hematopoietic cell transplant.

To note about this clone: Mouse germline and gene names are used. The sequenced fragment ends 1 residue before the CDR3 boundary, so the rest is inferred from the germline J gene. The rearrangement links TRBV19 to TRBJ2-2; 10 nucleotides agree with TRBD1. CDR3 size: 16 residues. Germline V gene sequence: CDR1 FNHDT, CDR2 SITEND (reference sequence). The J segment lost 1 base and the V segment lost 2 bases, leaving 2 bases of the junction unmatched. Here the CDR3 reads CASSMGDRGNTGQLYF. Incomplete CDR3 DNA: TGTGCCAGCAGTATGGGGGACAGGGGAAACACCGGGCAGCTCTAC.

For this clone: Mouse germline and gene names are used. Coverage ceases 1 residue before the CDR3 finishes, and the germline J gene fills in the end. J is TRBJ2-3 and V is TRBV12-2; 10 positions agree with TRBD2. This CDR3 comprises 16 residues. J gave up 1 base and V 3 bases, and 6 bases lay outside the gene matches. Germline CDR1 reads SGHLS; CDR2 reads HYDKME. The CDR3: CASSDWGARGAETLYF. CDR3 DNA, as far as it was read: TGTGCCAGCTCTGACTGGGGGGCGAGGGGTGCAGAAACGCTGTAT.

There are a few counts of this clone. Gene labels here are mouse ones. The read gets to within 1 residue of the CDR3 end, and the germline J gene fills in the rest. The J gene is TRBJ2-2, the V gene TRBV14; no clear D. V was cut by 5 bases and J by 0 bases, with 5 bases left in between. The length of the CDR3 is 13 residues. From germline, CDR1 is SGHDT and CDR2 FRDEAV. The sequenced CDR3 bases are TGTGCCAGCAGCCTTGCAAACACCGGGCAGCTCTAC. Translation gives CASSLANTGQLY. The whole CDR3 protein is CASSLANTGQLYF.

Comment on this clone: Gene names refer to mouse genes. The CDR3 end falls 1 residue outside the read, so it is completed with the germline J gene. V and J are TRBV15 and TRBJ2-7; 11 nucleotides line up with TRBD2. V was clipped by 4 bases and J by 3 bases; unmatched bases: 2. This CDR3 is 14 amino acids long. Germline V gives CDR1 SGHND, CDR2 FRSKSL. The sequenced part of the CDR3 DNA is TGTGCCAGCAGTTGGACTGGGGGGCGCTATGAACAGTAC. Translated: CASSWTGGRYEQY. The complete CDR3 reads CASSWTGGRYEQYF.

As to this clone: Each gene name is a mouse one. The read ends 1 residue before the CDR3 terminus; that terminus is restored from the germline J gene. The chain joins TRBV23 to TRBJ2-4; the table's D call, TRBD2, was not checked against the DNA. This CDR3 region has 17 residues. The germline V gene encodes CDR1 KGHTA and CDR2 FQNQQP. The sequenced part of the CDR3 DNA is TGCTCCAGCAGTCAATCAGGGGGGGGCGCGAGTCAAAACACCTTGTAC. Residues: CSSSQSGGGASQNTLY. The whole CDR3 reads CSSSQSGGGASQNTLYF.